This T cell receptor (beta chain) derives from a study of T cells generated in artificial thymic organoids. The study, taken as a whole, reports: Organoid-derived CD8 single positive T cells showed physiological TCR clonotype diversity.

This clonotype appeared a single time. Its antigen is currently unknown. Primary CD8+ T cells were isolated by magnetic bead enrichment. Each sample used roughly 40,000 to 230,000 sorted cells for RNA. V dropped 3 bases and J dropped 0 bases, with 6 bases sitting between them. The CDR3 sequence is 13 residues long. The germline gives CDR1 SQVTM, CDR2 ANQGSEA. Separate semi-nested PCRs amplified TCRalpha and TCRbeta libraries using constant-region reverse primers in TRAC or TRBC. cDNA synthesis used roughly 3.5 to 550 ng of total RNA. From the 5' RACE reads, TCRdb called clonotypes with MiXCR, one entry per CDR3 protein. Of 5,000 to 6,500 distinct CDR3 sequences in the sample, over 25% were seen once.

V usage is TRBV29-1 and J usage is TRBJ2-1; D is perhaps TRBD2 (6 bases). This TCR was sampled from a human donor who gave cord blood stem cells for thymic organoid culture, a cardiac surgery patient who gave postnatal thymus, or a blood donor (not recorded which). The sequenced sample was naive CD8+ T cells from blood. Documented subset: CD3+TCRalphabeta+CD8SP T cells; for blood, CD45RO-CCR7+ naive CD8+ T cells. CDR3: CSVDGSSYNEQFF. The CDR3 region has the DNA TGCAGCGTTGACGGGAGCTCCTACAATGAGCAGTTCTTC.